This T cell receptor (beta chain) was documented in a study of CD8 T cells in ankylosing spondylitis. General study points: Those disease-linked clones were CD8+; they were also relatively rare in peripheral blood.

This CDR3 has 14 amino acids. The V gene's germline CDR1 is DFQATT and CDR2 SNEGSKA (reference sequence). V was pared by 6 bases and J by 7 bases, with 11 bases of the junction left unmatched. Making use of molecular barcodes, quantitative 5'-RACE generated TCR beta libraries. TCRdb ran MiXCR on the 5' RACE reads and lists one entry per CDR3 protein. The data show 210,000 or so distinct CDR3 sequences, around 24% seen once. This clonotype was recorded at least ten times. Its target is not known. Sequencing input: blood, either unsorted or a sorted T cell fraction (not recorded which). This chain links TRBV20-1 with TRBJ2-1, with 8 bases that match TRBD2. This clonotype was sampled from a male donor with ankylosing spondylitis or in good health (not recorded which). CDR3 sequence: CSACRAGAENEQFF. The CDR3 DNA reads as TGCAGTGCCTGCCGAGCGGGAGCGGAGAATGAGCAGTTCTTC.